The 28 T cell receptor beta chains below all came from one sample that was sequenced in a study of shared clonotypes between healthy human individuals. This table comes from immunoSEQ multiplex PCR, and its TCRdb copy is limited to in-frame clones, with some not included. The sample records 1,500,000 or so clones, over 95% being singletons. The material sequenced was naive CD4+ T cells sorted from blood. Specified subset: CD45RA+ positively selected. The receptors shown here come from a man aged 25 to 40 in good health.

The chain combines TRBV19 with TRBJ1-2, with D uncertain. Germline V gives CDR1 LNHDA, CDR2 SQIVND (reference sequence). CDR3 length: 16 amino acids. Trimming removed 0 bases from V and 3 bases from J, with 14 bases in between. The CDR3 nucleotides read TGTGCCAGTAGTATAGATATGACACAGTCCTACTATGGCTACACCTTC. Protein product: CASSIDMTQSYYGYTF.

This clone was seen just once. The rearrangement links TRBV2 to TRBJ2-1; 10 bases align to TRBD1. Looked up from germline, CDR1 is SNHLY and CDR2 is FYNNEI. V lost 6 bases to trimming and J lost 6 bases; unmatched junction nucleotides: 11. The CDR3 is 16 residues long. CDR3 in amino acids: CASSGLRQGAGNEQFF. For the CDR3, the DNA is TGTGCCAGCAGCGGACTAAGACAGGGGGCGGGCAATGAGCAGTTCTTC.

The chain recombines TRBV2 with TRBJ1-5; TRBD1 is a possible D gene (5 bases). CDR3 length: 14 amino acids. The V gene's germline CDR1 is SNHLY and CDR2 FYNNEI. The V end lost 7 bases, the J end lost 3 bases, and 13 bases lay between the germline ends. The CDR3 loop reads CASNPQGPNQPQHF. CDR3 nucleotide sequence: TGTGCCAGCAACCCCCAGGGCCCCAATCAGCCCCAGCATTTT. The complete variable domain, with remaining parts taken from reference TRBV2 and TRBJ1-5, reads EPEVTQTPSHQVTQMGQEVILRCVPISNHLYFYWYRQILGQKVEFLVSFYNNEISEKSEIFDDQFSVERPDGSNFTLKIRSTKLEDSAMYFCASNPQGPNQPQHFGDGTRLSIL.

The rearrangement joins TRBV5-1 to TRBJ2-1; the D gene is possibly TRBD2 (6 bases). V dropped 4 bases and J dropped 5 bases, with 19 bases sitting between them. Germline V gene sequence: CDR1 SGHRS, CDR2 YFSETQ. This CDR3 comprises 16 residues. The CDR3 sequence: CASSTFGRRLDNEQFF. The CDR3 coding sequence is TGCGCCAGCAGCACTTTCGGGAGAAGGTTAGACAATGAGCAGTTCTTC.

The chain uses TRBV5-1 and TRBJ2-7; 10 positions match TRBD2. V shed 0 bases and J 2 bases; nucleotides not matched to a gene: 8. The CDR3 runs 17 residues. Germline V gives CDR1 SGHRS, CDR2 YFSETQ. For the CDR3, the DNA is TGCGCCAGCAGCTTGGGTACTAGCGGGACCACTCCCTACGAGCAGTACTTC. This encodes CASSLGTSGTTPYEQYF.

V and J are TRBV6-6 and TRBJ2-1; D may be TRBD1 (6 bases). Looked up from germline, CDR1 is MNHNY and CDR2 is SVGAGI (reference sequence). The V end lost 8 bases, the J end lost 5 bases, and 13 bases lay between the germline ends. This CDR3 is 13 amino acids long. The CDR3 coding sequence is TGTGCCAGCGGGGACGGACAGAACAATGAGCAGTTCTTC. It translates to CASGDGQNNEQFF.

DNA for the CDR3: TGCAGCGTTGGGGACAGGCGGAACACTGAAGCTTTCTTT. This codes for CSVGDRRNTEAFF. This chain connects TRBV29-1 to TRBJ1-1, with 8 bases identical to TRBD1. Trimming removed 4 bases from V and 1 base from J; junction bases left unmatched: 2. Germline V gene sequence: CDR1 SQVTM, CDR2 ANQGSEA. The CDR3 spans 13 residues.

This chain links TRBV10-3 with TRBJ1-2, with TRBD1 identical over 8 bases. The CDR3 length is 14 residues. Trimming took 10 bases from V and 0 from J; bases not matched to a gene: 7. Germline assignment: CDR1 ENHRY and CDR2 SYGVKD. CDR3 sequence: CASETGGTNYGYTF. The CDR3 region has the DNA TGTGCCAGCGAAACAGGGGGGACTAACTATGGCTACACCTTC.

The chain couples TRBV5-6 to TRBJ2-1, with 9 nucleotides matching TRBD1. J was trimmed by 3 bases and V by 2 bases; bases with no gene match: 6. CDR3 length equals 16 residues. Per germline, CDR1 SGHDT and CDR2 YYEEEE. CDR3 nucleotides: TGTGCCAGCAGCTTACAGGGGGCGCGGAGCTACAATGAGCAGTTCTTC. This codes for CASSLQGARSYNEQFF.

In its sample, this clone was seen once. Other DNA sequences within the sample encode an identical CDR3. V gene TRBV11-2 combines with J gene TRBJ2-7, with D perhaps matching TRBD1 (6 bases). V was cut by 1 base and J by 3 bases, with 10 bases left in between. This CDR3 comprises 14 residues. CDR1 and CDR2 (germline): SGHAT, FQNNGV. The CDR3 protein is CASSLVRGSYEQYF. In DNA form, the CDR3 reads TGTGCCAGCAGCTTAGTTAGGGGGAGCTACGAGCAGTACTTC.

The chain is built from TRBV5-1 and TRBJ1-3; D not certain. CDR1 is SGHRS and CDR2 is YFSETQ in the germline V gene. V shed 4 bases and J shed 0 bases, with 17 bases lying between them. CDR3 size: 17 residues. The CDR3 coding sequence is TGCGCCAGCAGCAATCAGGAATATCACCACTCTGGAAACACCATATATTTT. Its protein is CASSNQEYHHSGNTIYF.

V is TRBV9 and J is TRBJ2-6; TRBD1 aligns across 7 bases. This CDR3 has 17 residues. In germline, CDR1 is SGDLS, CDR2 YYNGEE. Trimming at V came to 4 bases and at J to 1 base, leaving 8 bases not matched to a gene. CDR3 in DNA: TGTGCCAGCAGCCCCAAGACAGGGTTGTCTGGGGCCAACGTCCTGACTTTC. Translation gives CASSPKTGLSGANVLTF.

The J gene is TRBJ2-1, the V gene TRBV9; 10 bases map to TRBD2. The V gene end was trimmed by 4 bases and the J gene end by 10 bases; junction bases not matched to a gene: 5. This CDR3 is built from 13 residues. CDR1 and CDR2 (germline): SGDLS, YYNGEE. The CDR3 loop reads CASSTQTSGEQFF. The DNA of the CDR3 is TGTGCCAGCAGCACCCAGACTAGCGGGGAGCAGTTCTTC.

The chain couples TRBV5-1 to TRBJ2-1; no clear D. The germline V and J ends were trimmed by 0 bases and 5 bases, with 9 bases remaining between them. Germline-derived CDR1 and CDR2 are SGHRS and YFSETQ. The CDR3 is 14 amino acids. The CDR3 is CASSLGDPNNEQFF. In DNA, the CDR3 is TGCGCCAGCAGCTTGGGAGACCCCAACAATGAGCAGTTCTTC.

The chain employs TRBV27 and TRBJ1-5; D uncertain. The V gene's germline CDR1 is MNHEY and CDR2 SMNVEV (reference sequence). The CDR3 totals 13 residues. The V and J ends lost 0 bases and 5 bases respectively, with 5 bases between them. The CDR3 protein is CASSLSWDQPQHF. In DNA, the CDR3 is TGTGCCAGCAGTTTATCGTGGGATCAGCCCCAGCATTTT.

The chain joins TRBV6-1 to TRBJ2-7; 14 positions match TRBD2. The length of the CDR3 is 15 residues. V dropped 6 bases and J dropped 5; count of bases not matched to a gene: 6. CDR1 is MNHNS, CDR2 SASEGT, per germline. For the CDR3, the DNA is TGTGCCAGCAGAAGACTAGCGGGAGGGCCCAACGAGCAGTACTTC. Protein: CASRRLAGGPNEQYF.

Regarding this clone: The sample contains more than one DNA sequence encoding this CDR3. V and J are TRBV6-1 and TRBJ1-1; D remains ambiguous. Germline V CDR1 and CDR2: MNHNS, SASEGT. Deletions cut 3 bases from V and 3 bases from J, with 8 bases between. This CDR3 is 13 amino acids long. The CDR3 sequence: CASSEIRDTEAFF. Here the CDR3 DNA reads TGTGCCAGCAGTGAGATCCGGGACACTGAAGCTTTCTTT.

On this clone: The same CDR3 also results from other DNA sequences found in this sample. This chain uses TRBV5-6 with TRBJ2-7, with unresolved D. CDR3 length equals 14 residues. The ends were cut back, 2 bases at V and 0 bases at J, with 9 bases in the middle. CDR1 is SGHDT and CDR2 is YYEEEE in the germline V gene. CDR3 region: CASSFWTDSYEQYF. DNA of the CDR3: TGTGCCAGCAGCTTTTGGACCGACTCCTACGAGCAGTACTTC.

The V gene is TRBV5-1, the J gene TRBJ2-7; D call uncertain. The germline V gene has CDR1 SGHRS and CDR2 YFSETQ. Trimming shortened V by 4 bases and J by 0 bases, and 8 bases separated the two germline ends. The CDR3 covers 13 residues. CDR3 loop: CASSTTISYEQYF. The CDR3, as DNA: TGCGCCAGCAGCACGACCATCTCCTACGAGCAGTACTTC. Full variable domain (missing parts from reference TRBV5-1 and TRBJ2-7): KAGVTQTPRYLIKTRGQQVTLSCSPISGHRSVSWYQQTPGQGLQFLFEYFSETQRNKGNFPGRFSGRQFSNSRSEMNVSTLELGDSALYLCASSTTISYEQYFGPGTRLTVT.

The chain carries TRBV28 and TRBJ2-7; no firm D call. V gave up 5 bases and J gave up 3 bases, with 17 bases separating them. This CDR3 region has 15 residues. Looked up from germline, CDR1 is MDHEN and CDR2 is SYDVKM. CDR3 residues: CASSQTLAAVYEQYF. Here the CDR3 DNA reads TGTGCCAGCAGTCAAACCTTGGCCGCGGTCTACGAGCAGTACTTC.

J is TRBJ2-7 and V is TRBV7-2, with unresolved D. The germline V gene encodes CDR1 SGHTA and CDR2 FQGNSA. V dropped 5 bases and J dropped 2 bases, with 10 bases sitting between them. There are 13 residues in the CDR3. This chain's CDR3 is CASSPNGPYEQYF. The CDR3 nucleotides read TGTGCCAGCAGCCCGAATGGGCCCTACGAGCAGTACTTC.

The genes are TRBV6-5 and TRBJ2-3; D possibly corresponds to TRBD1 (5 bases). V was cut by 2 bases and J by 2 bases, with 11 bases left in between. Germline CDR1 reads MNHEY; CDR2 reads SVGAGI. The CDR3 extends over 15 amino acids. The CDR3 loop is CASSYQGANTDTQYF. The CDR3 DNA reads TGTGCCAGCAGTTACCAAGGGGCCAACACAGATACGCAGTATTTT.

The chain has TRBV10-3 and TRBJ2-7; 13 bases fit TRBD2. The germline CDR1 and CDR2 sequences are ENHRY and SYGVKD. V dropped 10 bases and J dropped 2; count of bases not matched to a gene: 2. The CDR3 totals 13 residues. CDR3 nucleotides: TGTGCCAGCGGACTAGCGGGAGCCTACGAGCAGTACTTC. Amino acid sequence: CASGLAGAYEQYF.

The rearrangement uses TRBV7-9 and TRBJ2-7; D may be TRBD1 (5 bases). The V end was cut by 2 bases, the J end by 7 bases, with 18 bases between. CDR1 is SEHNR, CDR2 FQNEAQ, per germline (reference sequence). CDR3 length: 15 residues. CDR3 coding DNA: TGTGCCAGCAGCTTATCATGGGGCCCCCTTGTTGAGCAGTACTTC. As protein: CASSLSWGPLVEQYF. The full variable domain, completed using reference TRBV7-9 and TRBJ2-7, is DTGVSQNPRHKITKRGQNVTFRCDPISEHNRLYWYRQTLGQGPEFLTYFQNEAQLEKSRLLSDRFSAERPKGSFSTLEIQRTEQGDSAMYLCASSLSWGPLVEQYFGPGTRLTVT.

V usage is TRBV9 and J usage is TRBJ2-1, with a weak D call TRBD2 (6 bases). Between the trimmed V and J ends, which lost 4 bases and 4 bases, there was a span of 18 bases. Germline V lookup: CDR1 SGDLS, CDR2 YYNGEE. The CDR3 has 16 residues. The CDR3 coding sequence is TGTGCCAGCAGCTCCGGAGGGACTCCCATTTACAATGAGCAGTTCTTC. Residues: CASSSGGTPIYNEQFF.

Here the CDR3 DNA reads TGCAGCGGTACCGGGACTAGCGACTACAATGAGCAGTTCTTC. Its translation is CSGTGTSDYNEQFF. This sequence joins TRBV29-1 and TRBJ2-1; TRBD2 aligns across 10 bases. The J segment lost 3 bases and the V segment lost 7 bases, leaving 6 bases of the junction unmatched. This CDR3 contains 14 residues. Germline V lookup: CDR1 SQVTM, CDR2 ANQGSEA.

The count of this clone is one. The genes are TRBV28 and TRBJ2-1; D is unclear. Per germline, CDR1 MDHEN and CDR2 SYDVKM. The V and J ends lost 6 bases and 3 bases respectively, with 12 bases between them. The CDR3 is 14 amino acids. As DNA, the CDR3 is TGTGCCAGCAGCCCAGACCCGGGCTACAATGAGCAGTTCTTC. It encodes CASSPDPGYNEQFF.

This rearrangement joins TRBV2 to TRBJ2-7, with TRBD1 matching 7 bases. Trimming removed 6 bases from V and 7 bases from J; junction bases left unmatched: 6. This CDR3 is 12 amino acids long. The germline gives CDR1 SNHLY, CDR2 FYNNEI. DNA for the CDR3: TGTGCCAGCAGCCGAGACAGGGTTGAGCAGTACTTC. Protein: CASSRDRVEQYF.